The clone carrying this TCR beta chain was found once. The antigen remains undetermined. These data belong to a study of cytotoxic CD8 clonotypes in ibrutinib-treated CLL. As for the study in general: Responses comprised 24 partial and 2 complete; at median about 68 months, approximately 14 remained remitted and approximately 12 progressed. Samples averaged approximately 260,000 productive templates and tens of thousands of productive rearrangements.

Germline lookup yields CDR1 GTSNPN and CDR2 SVGIG (reference sequence). There are 15 residues in the CDR3. The ends lost 0 bases at V and 8 bases at J; junction bases unmatched: 12. Broader study findings: Clonality went higher at ibrutinib response and then dropped back toward baseline at progression.

The data were produced by immunoSEQ multiplex PCR, yet TCRdb's version contains in-frame clones alone and is incomplete. The sample contains 200,000 to 250,000 clones, about three quarters of which appear only once. Sample: PBMCs, taken after 24 months of ibrutinib treatment. The chain links TRBV30 to TRBJ1-1; 7 nucleotides match TRBD1. This receptor was identified in a human donor with chronic lymphocytic leukemia. The CDR3: CAWSVQGGFPPEAFF. CDR3 sequence (DNA): TGTGCCTGGAGTGTACAAGGGGGCTTCCCCCCCGAAGCTTTCTTT.